This T cell receptor (beta chain) was profiled in a study of T-cell reconstitution after alpha-beta-depleted transplantation in children. J gave up 7 bases and V 2 bases, and 12 bases lay outside the gene matches. The length of the CDR3 is 16 residues. Germline V gene data show CDR1 as SGHDN and CDR2 as FVKESK. In this sample, this clonotype turned up many times. Preparation of the TCRbeta library was carried out with unique molecular identifiers. One entry per CDR3 protein results from TCRdb running MiXCR on the PCR reads. The repertoire consists of some 340,000 distinct CDR3 sequences, with around 10% occurring once and the leading ten covering about 2.3%.

Source: PBMCs from the stem cell graft donor, taken from the stem cell graft. V and J are TRBV14 and TRBJ2-3; 7 nucleotides agree with TRBD1. The TCR sequence derives from a human donor who donated a stem cell graft to a child with acute lymphoblastic leukemia. CDR3 residues: CASSQLTGKGHNTQYF. The CDR3, as DNA: TGTGCCAGCAGCCAACTGACAGGGAAAGGACACAATACGCAGTATTTT.